The entry below describes one T cell receptor beta chain. Its antigen is currently unknown. The time point was: week 35, safety follow-up. Vaccine doses each comprised 300 ug of mutant IDH1 20-mer peptide, with topical imiquimod. Each patient was administered eight vaccinations, scheduled in weeks 1, 3, 5, 7, 11, 15, 19 and 23. New WHO grade 3 or 4 astrocytomas that were IDH1-mutant and ATRX-lost had been found in donors. Clones were read by immunoSEQ multiplex PCR, and TCRdb kept only the in-frame ones, dropping some. The table includes around 70,000 clones, more than 75% detected once. The record originates from a study of a mutant IDH1 vaccine in newly diagnosed glioma. Trimming left V 1 base short and J 4 bases short, with 13 bases between. Per germline, CDR1 SEHNR and CDR2 FQNEAQ (reference sequence). This CDR3 region has 15 residues.

The sequence derives from a young man with glioma. This specimen consisted of PBMCs, obtained from a glioma patient whose treatment included an IDH1 peptide vaccine. The chain has TRBV7-9 and TRBJ2-5, with D perhaps matching TRBD1 or TRBD2 (5 bases each). This CDR3 is CASSLGEGRRETQYF. As DNA, the CDR3 is TGTGCCAGCAGCTTAGGTGAGGGGCGGCGAGAGACCCAGTACTTC.